This record covers a single T cell receptor (beta chain). The data derive from a study of blood T cell repertoires in COVID-19. Study-level background: Samples representing acute and convalescent COVID-19 were sourced from the United States, Italy and Spain.

As handled by the study authors: Quantification of nucleated cells was approximated via reference gene primer amplification. Clones were sequenced by immunoSEQ multiplex PCR, and TCRdb holds only the in-frame ones, with some missing. V and J calls and clone size follow that table, whereas D and trimming were derived from the DNA. The sample has about 170,000 clones; 83% are singletons. This receptor was taken from a woman of 80 years or more with acute or convalescent COVID-19. Sequenced: peripheral blood.

CDR3 residues: CASSGRTGKTGGELFF. CDR3 nucleotides: TGTGCCAGCAGCGGTCGGACAGGGAAGACAGGCGGGGAGCTGTTTTTT. This chain uses TRBV9 with TRBJ2-2; 8 bases are a match to TRBD1. The junction had 11 bases not matched to a gene; V was cut back by 3 bases and J by 7 bases. The CDR3 is made up of 16 amino acids. Germline CDR1 is SGDLS and CDR2 is YYNGEE.